The source of this T cell receptor (beta chain) is a study of T cell responses to AZD1222 COVID-19 vaccine. The germline CDR1 and CDR2 sequences are SGHNT and YYREEE (reference sequence). After removal of 2 bases from V and 2 bases from J, the junction contained 7 bases not matched to a gene. The CDR3 covers 15 residues. As regards this clone: Its antigen is unidentified.

Assay: immunoSEQ multiplex PCR; the TCRdb copy retains only in-frame clones and omits some. The sample carries some 140,000 clones, around 84% recorded once. Study-level points and caveats: Seropositive AZD1222 recipients at baseline numbered only five or six. The peak T cell response came first, and repertoires were sampled only after it.

This chain joins TRBV5-4 and TRBJ2-7, with 7 positions matching TRBD1. The sequence derives from an adult in good health. The sequencing here drew on peripheral blood, taken on day 0 of AZD1222 vaccination. CDR3 DNA: TGTGCCAGCAGCTTCCCGAGGGGGCCTGCCTACGAGCAGTACTTC. It specifies CASSFPRGPAYEQYF. Together with reference TRBV5-4 and TRBJ2-7, the CDR3 gives the full variable domain: ETGVTQSPTHLIKTRGQQVTLRCSSQSGHNTVSWYQQALGQGPQFIFQYYREEENGRGNFPPRFSGLQFPNYSSELNVNALELDDSALYLCASSFPRGPAYEQYFGPGTRLTVT.